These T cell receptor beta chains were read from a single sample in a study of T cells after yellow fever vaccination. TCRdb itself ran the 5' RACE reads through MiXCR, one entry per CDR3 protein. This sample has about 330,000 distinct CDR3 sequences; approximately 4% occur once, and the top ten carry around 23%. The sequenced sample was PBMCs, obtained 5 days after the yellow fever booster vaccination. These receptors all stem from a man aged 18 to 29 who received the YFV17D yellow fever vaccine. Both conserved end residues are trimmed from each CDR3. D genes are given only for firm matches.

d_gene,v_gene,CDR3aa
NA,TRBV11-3,ASSPANSYEQY
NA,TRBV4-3,ASSQEYSVTQY
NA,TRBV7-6,ASSFTGPGGELF
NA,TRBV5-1,ASNPASAGANVLT
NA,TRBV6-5,ASSYSRHPLRYT
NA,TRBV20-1,SARDGREMNTEAF
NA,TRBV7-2,ASSLVGVGMADTQY
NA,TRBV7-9,ASSATSMNTEAF
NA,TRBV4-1,ASSQRPGRIQETQY
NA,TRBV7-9,ASSSPPGETVTNYGYT
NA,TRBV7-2,ASSPDWSYNEQF
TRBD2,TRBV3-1,ASSRTSSGGYYNEQF
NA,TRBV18,ASSPAALIGNYGYT
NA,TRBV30,AWKSPGVVYGYT
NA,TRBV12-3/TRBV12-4,ASSYRAPGELF
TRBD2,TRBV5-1,ASNPEGGETQY
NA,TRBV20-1,SARDQGSYTQY